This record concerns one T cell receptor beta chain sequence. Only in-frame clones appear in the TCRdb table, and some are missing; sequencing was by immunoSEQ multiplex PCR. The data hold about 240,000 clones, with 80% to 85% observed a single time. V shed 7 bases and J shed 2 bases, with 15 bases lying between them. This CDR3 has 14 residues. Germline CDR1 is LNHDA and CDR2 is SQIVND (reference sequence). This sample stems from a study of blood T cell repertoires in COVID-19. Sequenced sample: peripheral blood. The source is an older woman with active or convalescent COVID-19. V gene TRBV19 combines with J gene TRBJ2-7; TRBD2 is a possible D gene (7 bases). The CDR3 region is CASTPRGAPYEQYF. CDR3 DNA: TGTGCCAGTACTCCTCGGGGGGCGCCCTACGAGCAGTACTTC. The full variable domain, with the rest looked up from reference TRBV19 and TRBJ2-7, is DGGITQSPKYLFRKEGQNVTLSCEQNLNHDAMYWYRQDPGQGLRLIYYSQIVNDFQKGDIAEGYSVSREKKESFPLTVTSAQKNPTAFYLCASTPRGAPYEQYFGPGTRLTVT.